A single sample gave rise to the 6 T cell receptor beta chains below, sequenced in a study of blood T cell repertoires in COVID-19. Here immunoSEQ multiplex PCR was the method, and the copy in TCRdb shows in-frame clones only, minus some. Here the sample spans a few hundred thousand clones, under 95% being singletons. The sequenced sample was PBMCs or T cells enriched from blood (not recorded which). These receptors all come from a woman aged 25 to 45 who had recovered from COVID-19.

This chain links TRBV19 with TRBJ1-2; D gene unclear. Trimming removed 3 bases at V and 4 bases at J, with 15 bases between. The CDR3 length is 15 residues. Germline CDR1 LNHDA, CDR2 SQIVND (reference sequence). In DNA form, the CDR3 reads TGTGCCAGTAGTATGGGCCGCCAAGGATCCTATGGCTACACCTTC. It encodes CASSMGRQGSYGYTF.

The count of this clone is one. The gene calls are TRBV5-1 and TRBJ2-2, with 8 bases lining up with TRBD2. With V trimmed by 7 bases and J by 3 bases, 11 bases remained unmatched. CDR3 size: 16 residues. The germline CDR1 and CDR2 sequences are SGHRS and YFSETQ. The CDR3 sequence is CASRPSGSRDTGELFF. CDR3 sequence (DNA): TGCGCCAGCCGGCCCAGCGGGAGTCGGGACACCGGGGAGCTGTTTTTT.

This chain joins TRBV11-2 and TRBJ2-7, with TRBD2 matching 10 bases. The CDR3 runs 17 residues. V was pared by 0 bases and J by 2 bases, with 7 bases of the junction left unmatched. In germline, CDR1 is SGHAT, CDR2 FQNNGV. Here the CDR3 DNA reads TGTGCCAGCAGCTTAGATAGGCCAGCGGGGGGGGCCTACGAGCAGTACTTC. It encodes CASSLDRPAGGAYEQYF.

This clone showed up just once. The CDR3 loop is CASSESKGAEQPQHF. The DNA for the CDR3 is TGTGCCAGCAGTGAAAGTAAGGGGGCAGAGCAGCCCCAGCATTTT. V gene TRBV6-1 combines with J gene TRBJ1-5; the match to TRBD1 covers 7 bases. Germline trimming cut 2 bases from V and 7 bases from J; bases unmatched to any gene: 8. The germline CDR1 and CDR2 sequences are MNHNS and SASEGT. CDR3 length: 15 amino acids.

The V gene is TRBV27, the J gene TRBJ1-1; D may be TRBD1 (5 bases). Germline CDR1 MNHEY, CDR2 SMNVEV (reference sequence). The CDR3 is 15 residues long. Trimming pared 6 bases from V and 1 base from J, leaving 15 bases between. CDR3 in DNA: TGTGCCAGCAGGACTGCGGGGCGCCAGAACACTGAAGCTTTCTTT. Translating it yields CASRTAGRQNTEAFF.

The J gene is TRBJ2-3, the V gene TRBV18; 7 bases map to TRBD1. V lost 3 bases and J lost 4; bases outside the gene matches: 7. Germline-derived CDR1 and CDR2 are KGHSH and LQKENI. The CDR3 contains 15 residues. The CDR3 nucleotides read TGTGCCAGCTCACCCCTAAGGGACAGATCAGATACGCAGTATTTT. Amino acid sequence: CASSPLRDRSDTQYF.